The 3 T cell receptor beta chains below were found in one sample sequenced in a study of cytomegalovirus exposure and HLA in healthy donors. The PCR was carried out with 60 Vbeta primers and 13 Jbeta primers. Generated by immunoSEQ multiplex PCR, the TCRdb table keeps only in-frame clones and is missing some. This sample has under 200,000 clones; approximately 81% occur once, and the top ten carry 0.25% to 0.3%. Input material: PBMCs. All receptors derive from a boy aged 5-17 years in good health and CMV-seronegative.

This chain links TRBV5-1 with TRBJ2-7; the match to TRBD1 covers 11 bases. CDR3 length equals 14 residues. The germline CDR1 and CDR2 sequences are SGHRS and YFSETQ. Losses at the gene ends were 0 bases for V and 7 bases for J; bases not matched to a gene: 3. CDR3 sequence reads: CASSLGDRGGEQYF. The CDR3 bases are TGCGCCAGCAGCTTGGGGGACAGGGGGGGTGAGCAGTACTTC.

The chain employs TRBV15 and TRBJ2-2; D is unclear. V lost 6 bases and J 0 bases, leaving 11 bases between the germline ends. Looked up from germline, CDR1 is LNHNV and CDR2 is YYDKDF (reference sequence). CDR3 length: 15 residues. In nucleotides, the CDR3 is TGTGCCACCAGTCCTAATCGCCCGAACACCGGGGAGCTGTTTTTT. It specifies CATSPNRPNTGELFF.

The chain employs TRBV27 and TRBJ2-2; 11 nucleotides agree with TRBD1. The J segment lost 9 bases and the V segment lost 5 bases, leaving 5 bases of the junction unmatched. CDR3 length: 14 residues. Germline CDR1 is MNHEY and CDR2 is SMNVEV (reference sequence). In DNA form, the CDR3 reads TGTGCCAGCAGTAAAGGGACAGGGGGGAGGGAGCTGTTTTTT. Amino acid sequence: CASSKGTGGRELFF.